Listed here are 20 T cell receptor beta chains from one sample, sequenced in a study of blood T cell repertoires in COVID-19. Profiling relied on immunoSEQ multiplex PCR, and the TCRdb table lists in-frame clones only, not all of them. The sample includes 310,000 or so clones, around 89% of them seen just once. The sample taken for sequencing was PBMCs or T cells enriched from blood (not recorded which). The receptors originated from a woman aged 18 to 35 with acute COVID-19.

This chain joins TRBV27 and TRBJ1-2; weak D call: TRBD1 (6 bases). The CDR3 sequence is 13 residues long. V dropped 4 bases and J dropped 9 bases, with 15 bases sitting between them. From germline, CDR1 is MNHEY and CDR2 SMNVEV (reference sequence). Here the CDR3 reads CASSSRPTGSYTF. In DNA form, the CDR3 reads TGTGCCAGCAGTTCCCGACCTACAGGGAGCTACACCTTC.

The chain has TRBV2 and TRBJ1-6, with 8 bases identical to TRBD1. This CDR3 region has 15 residues. V shed 2 bases and J 10 bases; nucleotides not matched to a gene: 7. Germline CDR1 and CDR2: SNHLY and FYNNEI. This CDR3 reads CASSELGQGGSPLHF. The DNA for the CDR3 is TGTGCCAGCAGTGAACTTGGACAGGGTGGGTCACCCCTCCACTTT.

J is TRBJ1-1 and V is TRBV14, with 7 bases that match TRBD1. V trimming: 3 bases; J trimming: 10 bases; junction bases outside the gene matches: 2. Germline CDR1 reads SGHDN; CDR2 reads FVKESK. This CDR3 has 11 residues. This CDR3 is CASSHGTAAFF. Here the CDR3 DNA reads TGTGCCAGCAGCCATGGGACAGCAGCTTTCTTT. Variable domain in full (rest from reference TRBV14 and TRBJ1-1): EAGVTQFPSHSVIEKGQTVTLRCDPISGHDNLYWYRRVMGKEIKFLLHFVKESKQDESGMPNNRFLAERTGGTYSTLKVQPAELEDSGVYFCASSHGTAAFFGQGTRLTVV.

This chain joins TRBV7-8 and TRBJ1-3, with D possibly being TRBD1 (6 bases). V dropped 4 bases and J dropped 0 bases, with 10 bases sitting between them. CDR3 length: 15 residues. In germline, CDR1 is SGHVS, CDR2 FQNEAQ. As DNA, the CDR3 is TGTGCCAGCAGCTCAGGGGCCGTCTCTGGAAACACCATATATTTT. Its protein product is CASSSGAVSGNTIYF. The full variable domain, rest sourced from reference TRBV7-8 and TRBJ1-3, is GAGVSQSPRYKVAKRGQDVALRCDPISGHVSLFWYQQALGQGPEFLTYFQNEAQLDKSGLPSDRFFAERPEGSVSTLKIQRTQQEDSAVYLCASSSGAVSGNTIYFGEGSWLTVV.

The chain is built from TRBV3-1 (or the pseudogene TRBV3-2) and TRBJ1-6; D is ambiguous. V lost 4 bases to trimming and J lost 6 bases, with 4 bases between them. This CDR3 has 12 residues. CDR1 is LGHDT, CDR2 YNNKEL, per germline (reference sequence). CDR3 bases: TGTGCCAGCAGCCTAATTAATTCACCCCTCCACTTT. It translates to CASSLINSPLHF.

The CDR3 region is CASSRDRYNEQFF. CDR3 DNA sequence: TGTGCCAGCAGCCGAGACAGGTACAATGAGCAGTTCTTC. J is TRBJ2-1 and V is TRBV16; maybe TRBD1 (6 bases). This CDR3 has 13 amino acids. Germline assignment: CDR1 KGHSY and CDR2 FQNENV. V lost 4 bases and J 4 bases, leaving 8 bases between the germline ends.

This clone was detected once. V and J are TRBV4-3 and TRBJ2-1, with 7 bases fitting TRBD2. Germline V gene lookup returns CDR1 LGHNA and CDR2 YSLEER. The CDR3 has 16 residues. The trim removed 0 bases at V and 9 bases at J, leaving 11 bases unmatched. CDR3 in amino acids: CASSQDGNRPGGEQFF. For the CDR3, the DNA is TGCGCCAGCAGCCAAGATGGTAATAGACCGGGGGGTGAGCAGTTCTTC.

CDR3 DNA: TGCGCCAGCAGCTTGGCCGGGGGGTACTATGGCTACACCTTC. It translates to CASSLAGGYYGYTF. The chain recombines TRBV5-1 with TRBJ1-2; possibly TRBD1 for D (5 bases). The CDR3 loop spans 14 amino acids. V was pared by 0 bases and J by 3 bases, with 9 bases between. Germline V gene sequence: CDR1 SGHRS, CDR2 YFSETQ. Variable domain in full (rest from reference TRBV5-1 and TRBJ1-2): KAGVTQTPRYLIKTRGQQVTLSCSPISGHRSVSWYQQTPGQGLQFLFEYFSETQRNKGNFPGRFSGRQFSNSRSEMNVSTLELGDSALYLCASSLAGGYYGYTFGSGTRLTVV.

This chain uses TRBV21-1 with TRBJ1-2. TRBV21-1 is given as a pseudogene. The CDR3 has 13 amino acids. This chain's CDR3 is CASSNPRDYGYTF. CDR3 in DNA: TGTGCCAGCAGCAACCCGCGGGACTATGGCTACACCTTC.

This clone was seen a single time. V usage is TRBV2 and J usage is TRBJ1-1; no definite D call. This CDR3 comprises 12 residues. The V gene's germline CDR1 is SNHLY and CDR2 FYNNEI. V shed 3 bases and J shed 3 bases, with 5 bases lying between them. This chain's CDR3 is CASSDRDTEAFF. DNA of the CDR3: TGTGCCAGCAGTGATAGAGACACTGAAGCTTTCTTT.

V gene TRBV7-2 combines with J gene TRBJ1-3; D remains ambiguous. Germline values: CDR1 SGHTA, CDR2 FQGNSA. Trimming removed 3 bases at V and 0 bases at J, with 12 bases between. The CDR3 is 16 amino acids. CDR3 region: CASSFSPGPSGNTIYF. The CDR3 bases are TGTGCCAGCAGCTTTTCCCCGGGTCCCTCTGGAAACACCATATATTTT.

This chain links TRBV14 with TRBJ1-2; D uncertain. Per the germline V gene, CDR1 is SGHDN and CDR2 is FVKESK. This CDR3 is built from 13 residues. V shed 3 bases and J shed 3 bases, with 8 bases lying between them. The CDR3 loop is CASSHGKHYGYTF. The CDR3 coding sequence is TGTGCCAGCAGCCACGGGAAGCACTATGGCTACACCTTC.

This clone was picked up one time. The chain combines TRBV18 with TRBJ2-7, with 8 positions matching TRBD1. Germline values: CDR1 KGHSH, CDR2 LQKENI. CDR3 length equals 13 residues. After removal of 3 bases from V and 3 bases from J, the junction contained 1 base not matched to a gene. Written as DNA, the CDR3 is TGTGCCAGCTCACCGACAGGGGACTACGAGCAGTACTTC. It is translated as CASSPTGDYEQYF.

The genes are TRBV5-1 and TRBJ2-2; tentatively, D is TRBD1 (10 bases). The CDR3 totals 17 residues. Germline CDR1 and CDR2: SGHRS and YFSETQ. Trimming took off 6 bases at V and 2 bases at J, with 20 bases between the two ends. In nucleotides, the CDR3 is TGCGCCAGCACCGGACAGGGGGGACTAGCCAACACCGGGGAGCTGTTTTTT. It yields the protein CASTGQGGLANTGELFF.

This sequence joins TRBV4-1 and TRBJ1-5; D might be TRBD1 (6 bases). This CDR3 has 14 residues. V lost 8 bases and J 7 bases, leaving 18 bases between the germline ends. CDR1 is MGHRA, CDR2 YSYEKL, per germline. CDR3 bases: TGCGCCAGCGGAAATACAGGGCAAGGGCAGCCCCAGCATTTT. Translating it yields CASGNTGQGQPQHF.

The chain employs TRBV28 and TRBJ2-7; 9 nucleotides match TRBD2. Germline assignment: CDR1 MDHEN and CDR2 SYDVKM. The CDR3 spans 15 residues. V shed 2 bases and J 1 base; nucleotides not matched to a gene: 3. CDR3 in amino acids: CASSLGSGSSYEQYF. CDR3 DNA: TGTGCCAGCAGTTTAGGTAGCGGGAGTTCCTACGAGCAGTACTTC.

The rearrangement joins TRBV18 to TRBJ2-1; D is perhaps TRBD1 (5 bases). CDR3 length: 16 amino acids. CDR1 is KGHSH, CDR2 LQKENI, per germline. V lost 1 base and J lost 4, with 14 bases in between. The DNA for the CDR3 is TGTGCCAGCTCACCACTGCCGGCAGGGAATTACAATGAGCAGTTCTTC. This sequence encodes CASSPLPAGNYNEQFF.

The chain links TRBV28 to TRBJ1-3, with D hard to call. Germline-derived CDR1 and CDR2 are MDHEN and SYDVKM. The length of the CDR3 is 14 residues. Trimming took 4 bases from V and 2 from J, leaving 9 bases between them. Here the CDR3 reads CASSSGSTGNTIYF. The CDR3 coding sequence is TGTGCCAGCAGTTCCGGGAGCACTGGAAACACCATATATTTT.

V usage is TRBV20-1 and J usage is TRBJ2-7; 8 bases fit TRBD2. The trim removed 3 bases at V and 6 bases at J, leaving 7 bases unmatched. The CDR3 covers 13 residues. The germline gives CDR1 DFQATT, CDR2 SNEGSKA (reference sequence). CDR3 region: CSASSGIYLEQYF. The CDR3 nucleotides are TGCAGTGCTAGTAGCGGGATATACCTCGAGCAGTACTTC.

The chain uses TRBV7-6 and TRBJ2-3, with 8 bases aligning to TRBD2. The CDR3 length is 16 residues. Germline values: CDR1 SGHVS, CDR2 FNYEAQ. Unmatched junction bases numbered 6, after V lost 2 bases and J lost 2 bases. The CDR3 DNA reads TGTGCCAGCAGCTTAATCAGCGGGAGTTCCACAGATACGCAGTATTTT. This codes for CASSLISGSSTDTQYF.